The 21 T cell receptor beta chains below all came from one sample that was sequenced in a study of T cells in Graves' hyperthyroidism and ophthalmopathy. There were TCR beta CDR3 regions amplified from RNA transcripts. Researchers ran a first-round RT-PCR on the TCR CDR3 using the HTBI primer set. TCRdb reprocessed the multiplex PCR reads via MiXCR and lists one record per CDR3 protein. The sample contains a few hundred thousand distinct CDR3 sequences, 22% of which appear only once. Sequenced: blood. The origin of the receptors is a man younger than 45 with Graves' ophthalmopathy.

This clonotype has ten or more counts. The J gene is TRBJ1-1, the V gene TRBV7-9; TRBD1 is a possible D gene (5 bases). V was shortened by 7 bases and J by 5 bases, with 11 bases between the two germline ends. The CDR3 is made up of 12 amino acids. Germline loops: CDR1 SEHNR, CDR2 FQNEAQ (reference sequence). Here the CDR3 reads CASTVGATEAFF. The DNA for the CDR3 is TGTGCCAGCACCGTAGGGGCGACTGAAGCTTTCTTT.

Regarding this clonotype: Just one base apart from a much larger clone, this may be a read error. This CDR3 is CASSLLASYEQFF. CDR3 coding DNA: TGTGCCAGCAGTTTGCTAGCATCCTACGAGCAGTTCTTC. The rearrangement links TRBV12-3 or TRBV12-4 to TRBJ2-7, with D possibly matching TRBD2 (5 bases). Gene TRBJ2-1 matches the end of the DNA better, so the J call may be wrong. This CDR3 region has 13 residues.

This chain links TRBV6-2 or TRBV6-3 with TRBJ1-4; 7 nucleotides agree with TRBD1. The CDR3 is 14 residues long. Germline CDR1 and CDR2: MNHEY and SVGEGT. V lost 5 bases, J lost 7 bases, and 7 bases stayed unmatched. For the CDR3, the DNA is TGTGCCAGCAGTCTAGGGGGCGCGGGTGAAAAACTGTTTTTT. This sequence encodes CASSLGGAGEKLFF.

The V and J genes are TRBV28 and TRBJ2-1, with D perhaps TRBD2 (6 bases). Germline V gene lookup returns CDR1 MDHEN and CDR2 SYDVKM. The V end lost 1 base, the J end lost 9 bases, and 25 bases lay between the germline ends. The CDR3 has 18 amino acids. CDR3 loop: CASSLFPVSGGGLGEQFF. The CDR3 bases are TGTGCCAGCAGTTTATTCCCAGTGAGCGGAGGAGGGCTCGGTGAGCAGTTCTTC.

This clonotype was seen at least ten times. The rearrangement links TRBV5-1 to TRBJ2-1; D gene ambiguous. The CDR3 extends over 15 amino acids. Trimming stripped 0 bases from V and 4 bases from J, with 11 bases between. CDR1 is SGHRS, CDR2 YFSETQ, per germline. The CDR3 reads CASSLVRPRYNEQFF. The CDR3, as DNA: TGCGCCAGCAGCTTGGTGCGGCCACGGTACAATGAGCAGTTCTTC.

Ten or more counts support this clonotype. The gene calls are TRBV11-2 and TRBJ1-1; possibly TRBD1 for D (6 bases). The length of the CDR3 is 14 residues. The ends were cut back, 5 bases at V and 2 bases at J, with 12 bases in the middle. CDR1 and CDR2 (germline): SGHAT, FQNNGV. The CDR3 coding sequence is TGTGCCAGCAGCAGGACGGGGGCTAACACTGAAGCTTTCTTT. Protein product: CASSRTGANTEAFF. Together with reference TRBV11-2 and TRBJ1-1, the CDR3 gives the full variable domain: EAGVAQSPRYKIIEKRQSVAFWCNPISGHATLYWYQQILGQGPKLLIQFQNNGVVDDSQLPKDRFSAERLKGVDSTLKIQPAKLEDSAVYLCASSRTGANTEAFFGQGTRLTVV.

This chain uses TRBV24-1 with TRBJ2-1; tentative D call: TRBD1 (6 bases). The germline V and J ends were trimmed by 5 bases and 10 bases, with 17 bases remaining between them. This CDR3 has 14 amino acids. Germline V gene lookup returns CDR1 KGHDR and CDR2 SFDVKD. As DNA, the CDR3 is TGTGCCACCAGTGGCGAGACGGTCACAGGGGAGCAGTTCTTC. This codes for CATSGETVTGEQFF.

In its sample, this clonotype was seen many times. V gene TRBV30 combines with J gene TRBJ1-2; D remains unclear. Trimming pared 5 bases from V and 3 bases from J, leaving 10 bases between. The CDR3 consists of 12 residues. Germline CDR1 is GTSNPN and CDR2 is SVGIG (reference sequence). For the CDR3, the DNA is TGTGCCTGGCCAGCCACGGACTATGGCTACACCTTC. Residues: CAWPATDYGYTF.

The J gene is TRBJ2-5, the V gene TRBV5-1; weak D call: TRBD2 (7 bases). V was shortened by 0 bases and J by 3 bases, with 9 bases between the two germline ends. The CDR3 extends over 14 amino acids. In germline, CDR1 is SGHRS, CDR2 YFSETQ. CDR3 in DNA: TGCGCCAGCAGCTTGGGCGGGGGCGAAGAGACCCAGTACTTC. Translating gives CASSLGGGEETQYF.

This clonotype was picked up a small number of times. The chain has TRBV18 and TRBJ1-2; the D gene is possibly TRBD1 (6 bases). CDR1 and CDR2 from the germline V gene are KGHSH and LQKENI. This CDR3 is 15 amino acids long. The ends were cut back, 3 bases at V and 0 bases at J, with 11 bases in the middle. The DNA of the CDR3 is TGTGCCAGCTCACCCGGGACAAATACTAACTATGGCTACACCTTC. Amino acid sequence: CASSPGTNTNYGYTF.

This clonotype occurred many times. The chain joins TRBV24-1 to TRBJ2-3; no clear D. Trimming removed 4 bases from V and 6 bases from J, with 13 bases in between. The V gene's germline CDR1 is KGHDR and CDR2 SFDVKD. The CDR3 has 14 residues. The CDR3 reads CATSESLTLDTQYF. The CDR3 DNA is TGTGCCACCAGTGAATCCCTTACCCTGGATACGCAGTATTTT.

As to this clonotype: Relative to the germline gene, one junction end is altered; a read error may explain this. The chain is built from TRBV2 and TRBJ2-1; 10 nucleotides agree with TRBD2. The CDR3 has 17 residues. CDR1 is SNHLY, CDR2 FYNNEI, per germline. CDR3 sequence reads: CASSAISSGSIYNEEFF. CDR3 in DNA: TGTGCCAGCAGTGCCATTTCTAGCGGGAGTATTTACAATGAGGAGTTCTTC.

The table lists this clonotype with a few counts. The V gene is TRBV24-1, the J gene TRBJ2-1; 11 nucleotides align to TRBD2. The germline gives CDR1 KGHDR, CDR2 SFDVKD. This CDR3 has 15 residues. V was clipped by 4 bases and J by 7 bases; unmatched bases: 5. Here the CDR3 DNA reads TGTGCCACCAGTGACGTAGCGGGAGGGCCAAATGAGCAGTTCTTC. This translates into CATSDVAGGPNEQFF.

This clonotype came up many times. The chain couples TRBV18 to TRBJ2-1, with a weak D call TRBD2 (6 bases). Germline CDR1 KGHSH, CDR2 LQKENI. Trimming cost V 4 bases and J 7 bases, with 11 bases left between them. The CDR3 contains 13 residues. CDR3 bases: TGTGCCAGCTCACGAAACGGGGGTAATGAGCAGTTCTTC. It is translated as CASSRNGGNEQFF.

For this clonotype: Being one base from a much bigger clone, this may be a read error. The J gene is TRBJ2-3, the V gene TRBV11-3; 10 positions agree with TRBD2. CDR3 length: 14 residues. Germline V gene sequence: CDR1 SGHNT, CDR2 YENEEA. For the CDR3, the DNA is TGTGCCAACAGCCTAGCGGGAGCTAGTGATACGCAGTATTTT. Its translation: CANSLAGASDTQYF. Together with reference TRBV11-3 and TRBJ2-3, the CDR3 gives the full variable domain: EAGVVQSPRYKIIEKKQPVAFWCNPISGHNTLYWYLQNLGQGPELLIRYENEEAVDDSQLPKDRFSAERLKGVDSTLKIQPAELGDSAVYLCANSLAGASDTQYFGPGTRLTVL.

This clonotype has at least ten counts. This sequence joins TRBV11-3 and TRBJ2-7; D unclear. Germline CDR1 and CDR2: SGHNT and YENEEA. This CDR3 spans 15 amino acids. Between the trimmed V and J ends, which lost 0 bases and 2 bases, there was a span of 11 bases. The CDR3 loop reads CASSLDGIPAYEQYF. CDR3 sequence (DNA): TGTGCCAGCAGCTTAGATGGGATTCCCGCCTACGAGCAGTACTTC. Using reference TRBV11-3 and TRBJ2-7 for the parts outside the CDR3, the full variable domain is EAGVVQSPRYKIIEKKQPVAFWCNPISGHNTLYWYLQNLGQGPELLIRYENEEAVDDSQLPKDRFSAERLKGVDSTLKIQPAELGDSAVYLCASSLDGIPAYEQYFGPGTRLTVT.

This clonotype was seen at least ten times. This chain uses TRBV11-3 with TRBJ1-2; D is ambiguous. CDR1 is SGHNT, CDR2 YENEEA, per germline. This CDR3 is built from 13 residues. V shed 0 bases and J shed 5 bases, with 7 bases lying between them. CDR3 in amino acids: CASSLERSYGYTF. The CDR3 DNA is TGTGCCAGCAGCTTAGAGCGCAGTTATGGCTACACCTTC.

A word on this clonotype: One end of the junction fails to match germline, which may point to a read error. The chain uses TRBV27 and TRBJ2-1; no clear D. The V gene's germline CDR1 is MNHEY and CDR2 SMNVEV (reference sequence). This CDR3 contains 12 residues. The CDR3 reads CTSSPLNNEQFF. The CDR3 nucleotides are TGTACCAGCAGTCCCTTGAACAATGAGCAGTTCTTC.

This chain uses TRBV30 with TRBJ1-5; D remains ambiguous. Trimming pared 4 bases from V and 3 bases from J, leaving 10 bases between. The germline gives CDR1 GTSNPN, CDR2 SVGIG (reference sequence). This CDR3 is 13 amino acids long. The CDR3 DNA follows: TGTGCCTGGACAGCGGGGAACAATCAGCCCCAGCATTTT. It specifies CAWTAGNNQPQHF. Using reference TRBV30 and TRBJ1-5 for the parts outside the CDR3, the full variable domain is SQTIHQWPATLVQPVGSPLSLECTVEGTSNPNLYWYRQAAGRGLQLLFYSVGIGQISSEVPQNLSASRPQDRQFILSSKKLLLSDSGFYLCAWTAGNNQPQHFGDGTRLSIL.

This clonotype showed up just a few times. The rearrangement joins TRBV6-5 to TRBJ2-7; D not resolved. This CDR3 is 13 amino acids long. The germline V gene encodes CDR1 MNHEY and CDR2 SVGAGI. Trimming pared 2 bases from V and 5 bases from J, leaving 10 bases between. The CDR3, as DNA: TGTGCCAGCAGTTACCTGGGTGTGGACGAGCAGTACTTC. Its translation is CASSYLGVDEQYF.

CDR3 in DNA: TGTGCTAGTGGTCAGACAGTTGAAATGAACACTGAAGCTTTCTTT. Its translation: CASGQTVEMNTEAFF. The rearrangement uses TRBV12-5 and TRBJ1-1, with D possibly matching TRBD1 (5 bases). In germline, CDR1 is LGHNT, CDR2 FRNRAP. Trimming took 5 bases from V and 0 from J, leaving 13 bases between them. This CDR3 comprises 15 residues.